A selection of T cell receptor beta chains follows, all from one sample in a study of monozygotic twins with inflammatory bowel disease. TCRdb reanalyzed the 5' RACE reads and collapses them to one entry per CDR3 protein, without DNA. The repertoire table contains around 150,000 distinct CDR3 sequences. The sequencing sample was made of blood. Every receptor here comes from a human donor with ulcerative colitis or Crohn's disease, or a healthy co-twin of an affected twin (not recorded which). Each CDR3 is given with its conserved first and last residue.

J gene: TRBJ2-2
V gene: TRBV12-3/TRBV12-4
CDR3 protein: CASSRDTGELFF

J gene: TRBJ2-1
V gene: TRBV7-2
CDR3 protein: CASSTAGGAYNEQFF

J gene: TRBJ2-7
V gene: TRBV20-1
CDR3 protein: CSARGLAGDYEQYF

J gene: TRBJ2-5
V gene: TRBV7-8
CDR3 protein: CASSQERGQETQYF

J gene: TRBJ1-5
V gene: TRBV6-6
CDR3 protein: CASSLQGYQPQHF

J gene: TRBJ2-3
V gene: TRBV7-3
CDR3 protein: CASSFDTSTDTQYF

J gene: TRBJ1-6
V gene: TRBV19
CDR3 protein: CASTLIGRGSSPLHF

J gene: TRBJ1-4
V gene: TRBV20-1
CDR3 protein: CSARVPGKVGEKLFF

J gene: TRBJ1-2
V gene: TRBV10-3
CDR3 protein: CAISEDRIKSNYGYTF

J gene: TRBJ2-4
V gene: TRBV10-3
CDR3 protein: CAISERPEDIQYF

J gene: TRBJ1-5
V gene: TRBV12-3/TRBV12-4
CDR3 protein: CASRAQGLPQHF

J gene: TRBJ1-6
V gene: TRBV7-8
CDR3 protein: CASSLQWDSPLHF

J gene: TRBJ1-3
V gene: TRBV9
CDR3 protein: CASSAGRETASGNTIYF

J gene: TRBJ2-1
V gene: TRBV19
CDR3 protein: CASSIVPAGAHNEQFF

J gene: TRBJ2-7
V gene: TRBV11-2
CDR3 protein: CASSLGGGAKDEQYF

J gene: TRBJ2-7
V gene: TRBV7-7
CDR3 protein: CASSLSGTSYEQYF

J gene: TRBJ2-3
V gene: TRBV15
CDR3 protein: CATSRDRVGSTDTQYF

J gene: TRBJ2-2
V gene: TRBV18
CDR3 protein: CASSPSTSGAGELFF

J gene: TRBJ2-6
V gene: TRBV5-5
CDR3 protein: CASSTEGSGANVLTF

J gene: TRBJ2-7
V gene: TRBV15
CDR3 protein: CATSRESRSEQYF

J gene: TRBJ2-1
V gene: TRBV6-6
CDR3 protein: CASSYPGEQFF

J gene: TRBJ2-1
V gene: TRBV4-3
CDR3 protein: CASSQGQGSYNEQFF

J gene: TRBJ2-5
V gene: TRBV9
CDR3 protein: CASSVGISGETQYF